The rows below give T cell receptor beta chains drawn from one sample of a study of cytomegalovirus exposure and HLA in healthy donors. Sequencing used immunoSEQ multiplex PCR; TCRdb keeps in-frame clones, though not all of them. Seen here are 110,000 to 150,000 clones, around 79% observed once, and the top ten hold approximately 3%. The sample was PBMCs. All receptors derive from a female donor in good health and CMV-seronegative. Both conserved end residues are trimmed from each CDR3. The D gene is left open where the match is weak.

D gene,J gene,V gene,CDR3 protein
TRBD2,TRBJ2-5,TRBV4-1,ASSQGVALAGQETQY
TRBD1,TRBJ1-2,TRBV2,ASNRGLDYGYT
-,TRBJ2-7,TRBV2,ASTGDSYEQY
-,TRBJ2-1,TRBV15,ATAQAFSYNEQF
-,TRBJ2-2,TRBV4-3,ASSQVGLNTGELF
-,TRBJ1-2,TRBV15,ATSPPGFYGYT
TRBD1,TRBJ1-1,TRBV18,ASSLQGANTEAF
-,TRBJ2-3,TRBV6-5,ASSYSGGGTTDTQY
TRBD2,TRBJ2-1,TRBV11-2,ASSPGTSAYNEQF
TRBD2,TRBJ2-2,TRBV11-3,ASSDRGEGGELF
TRBD2,TRBJ2-5,TRBV4-3,ASSQDLTSRETQY
-,TRBJ1-5,TRBV6-1,ASKSGQGRQPQH
-,TRBJ1-5,TRBV6-1,ASSPGQLQPQH
TRBD1,TRBJ1-2,TRBV6-5,ASSYGTGGGYT
-,TRBJ2-1,TRBV5-6,ASSFETGYNEQF
-,TRBJ1-6,TRBV27,ASSSGDNSPLH
TRBD2,TRBJ2-3,TRBV5-5,ASSSLSGIGRDTQY
TRBD2,TRBJ2-1,TRBV6-6,ASSYSPSGGYNEQF
-,TRBJ1-2,TRBV19,ATRTASNYGYT
TRBD1,TRBJ2-3,TRBV7-6,ASSPRQGAGDTQY
-,TRBJ1-6,TRBV18,ASSPRDIPPLH
TRBD2,TRBJ2-2,TRBV7-8,ASTHPSGHTGELF
-,TRBJ2-7,TRBV28,ASTQKQYNSYEQY
TRBD2,TRBJ2-7,TRBV9,ASSPSGGGSSYEQY
TRBD1,TRBJ2-6,TRBV5-1,ASSLVGTGVWRGANVLT
-,TRBJ2-5,TRBV12-5,ASGFGETETQY
-,TRBJ2-1,TRBV7-9,ASSLALSSHEQF
TRBD2,TRBJ2-5,TRBV4-1,ASSQVRLAEETQY
-,TRBJ2-4,TRBV29-1,SVVLTVSGKNIQY
TRBD1,TRBJ1-1,TRBV6-5,ASSRDRGTEAF
-,TRBJ2-3,TRBV5-4,ASSLGVNTQY
-,TRBJ1-2,TRBV28,ASTPGVTLYGYT
TRBD1,TRBJ2-3,TRBV6-5,ASRRRDRTTDTQY
-,TRBJ2-1,TRBV30,AWSPRGNEQF
TRBD2,TRBJ2-1,TRBV30,AWMSGSSYNEQF
-,TRBJ2-1,TRBV2,ASRITHSSYNEQF
TRBD1,TRBJ2-3,TRBV11-1,ASSNPQGVGTDTQY
-,TRBJ2-2,TRBV9,ASSGTPTGELF
-,TRBJ1-1,TRBV30,AWSPGIPPEAF
-,TRBJ1-2,TRBV7-9,ASSTSGKKDYGYT
TRBD1,TRBJ1-1,TRBV11-1,ASSSGQGLTEAF
-,TRBJ1-2,TRBV30,AWSARGGRPLFDYGYT
-,TRBJ2-7,TRBV4-1,ASSQVALSYEQY
-,TRBJ2-2,TRBV27,ASSSGGGPLNTGELF
-,TRBJ2-5,TRBV6-1,ASSEQGGETQY